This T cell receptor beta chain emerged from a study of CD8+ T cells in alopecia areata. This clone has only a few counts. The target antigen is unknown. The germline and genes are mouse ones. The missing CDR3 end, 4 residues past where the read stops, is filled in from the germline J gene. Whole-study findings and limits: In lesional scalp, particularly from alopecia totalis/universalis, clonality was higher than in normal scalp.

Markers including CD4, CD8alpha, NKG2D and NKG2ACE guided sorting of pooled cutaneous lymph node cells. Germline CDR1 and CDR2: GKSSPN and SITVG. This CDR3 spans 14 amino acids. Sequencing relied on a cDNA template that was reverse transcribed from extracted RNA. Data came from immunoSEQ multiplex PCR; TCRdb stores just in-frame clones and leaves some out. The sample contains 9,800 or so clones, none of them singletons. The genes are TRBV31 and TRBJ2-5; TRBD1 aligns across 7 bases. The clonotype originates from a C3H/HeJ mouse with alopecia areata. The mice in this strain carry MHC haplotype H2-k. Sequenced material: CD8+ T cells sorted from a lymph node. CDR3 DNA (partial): TGTGCCTGGAGTCTTGGGACAGCCAAAGAC. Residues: CAWSLGTAKD. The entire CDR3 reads CAWSLGTAKDTQYF. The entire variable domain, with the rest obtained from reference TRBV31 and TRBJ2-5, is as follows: AQTIHQWPVAEIKAVGSPLSLGCTIKGKSSPNLYWYWQATGGTLQQLFYSITVGQVESVVQLNLSASRPKDDQFILSTEKLLLSHSGFYLCAWSLGTAKDTQYFGPGTRLLVL.